This record concerns one T cell receptor beta chain sequence. Antigen specificity is unknown. Generated by immunoSEQ multiplex PCR, the TCRdb table keeps only in-frame clones and is missing some. The sample lists 45,000 to 55,000 clones, about nine tenths occurring once. The data are from a study of T cells in localized non-small cell lung cancer. Findings of the study overall: The greatest T cell clonality was found in uninvolved adjacent lung (higher than in tumor).

From germline, CDR1 is SGHVS and CDR2 FNYEAQ. The V end was cut by 4 bases, the J end by 9 bases, with 6 bases between. The CDR3 loop spans 11 amino acids. The chain uses TRBV7-6 and TRBJ2-2, with a tentative D call TRBD1 (5 bases). The receptor comes from a male donor aged 60 or older with stage III squamous cell lung carcinoma. The input for sequencing was peripheral blood, taken before any cancer treatment. The CDR3: CASSSGRELFF. The CDR3 bases are TGTGCCAGCAGCTCAGGGCGGGAGCTGTTTTTT.